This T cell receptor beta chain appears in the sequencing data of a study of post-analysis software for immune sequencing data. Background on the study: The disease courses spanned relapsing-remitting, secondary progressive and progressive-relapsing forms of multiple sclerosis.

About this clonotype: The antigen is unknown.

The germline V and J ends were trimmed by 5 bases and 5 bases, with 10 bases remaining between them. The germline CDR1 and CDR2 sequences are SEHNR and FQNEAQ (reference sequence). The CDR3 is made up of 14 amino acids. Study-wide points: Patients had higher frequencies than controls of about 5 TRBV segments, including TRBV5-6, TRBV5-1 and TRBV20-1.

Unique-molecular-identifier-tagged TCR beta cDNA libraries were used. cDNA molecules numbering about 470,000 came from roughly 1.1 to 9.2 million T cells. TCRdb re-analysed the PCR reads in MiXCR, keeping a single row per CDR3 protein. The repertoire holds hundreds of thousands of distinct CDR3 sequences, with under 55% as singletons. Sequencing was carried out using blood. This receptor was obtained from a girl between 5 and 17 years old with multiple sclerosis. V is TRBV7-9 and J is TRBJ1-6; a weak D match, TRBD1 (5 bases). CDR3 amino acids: CASSANRHNSPLHF. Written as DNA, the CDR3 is TGTGCCAGCAGCGCGAACAGGCATAATTCACCCCTCCACTTT.